The 4 T cell receptor beta chains below all came from one sample that was sequenced in a study of beta chain features in type 1 diabetes. All of the isolated RNA was reverse transcribed, so expressed TCRB transcripts were sequenced. Clones were sequenced by immunoSEQ multiplex PCR, and TCRdb holds only the in-frame ones, with some missing. The table includes under 500,000 clones, over 25% detected once. Specimen: naive CD4+ T cells from blood. The receptors were gathered from a man between 18 and 35 years old in good health.

This clone was detected a few times. The chain is built from TRBV28 and TRBJ2-5, with 9 bases aligning to TRBD1. The CDR3 is 18 amino acids. The trim removed 5 bases at V and 4 bases at J, leaving 17 bases unmatched. Germline CDR1 is MDHEN and CDR2 is SYDVKM. The CDR3 is CASSPLRPWDRARETQYF. The CDR3 nucleotides read TGTGCCAGCAGTCCCCTAAGGCCTTGGGACAGGGCCCGAGAGACCCAGTACTTC.

The chain is built from TRBV30 and TRBJ1-5, with unresolved D. Trimming shortened V by 0 bases and J by 1 base, and 7 bases separated the two germline ends. This CDR3 comprises 14 residues. The germline gives CDR1 GTSNPN, CDR2 SVGIG (reference sequence). The CDR3 here is CAWSVEGSNQPQHF. The DNA for the CDR3 is TGTGCCTGGAGTGTAGAGGGCAGCAATCAGCCCCAGCATTTT.

The chain employs TRBV5-1 and TRBJ2-1; 8 nucleotides line up with TRBD2. Trimming removed 4 bases from V and 5 bases from J; junction bases left unmatched: 8. This CDR3 is 15 amino acids long. The germline gives CDR1 SGHRS, CDR2 YFSETQ. The CDR3 loop is CASSPAGAGNNEQFF. DNA of the CDR3: TGCGCCAGCAGCCCAGCGGGGGCGGGTAACAATGAGCAGTTCTTC. The full variable domain, completed using reference TRBV5-1 and TRBJ2-1, is KAGVTQTPRYLIKTRGQQVTLSCSPISGHRSVSWYQQTPGQGLQFLFEYFSETQRNKGNFPGRFSGRQFSNSRSEMNVSTLELGDSALYLCASSPAGAGNNEQFFGPGTRLTVL.

As to this clone: The sample carries other DNA sequences with the same CDR3. The V call is TRBV20-1, the J call TRBJ2-5; D unresolved. The CDR3 consists of 11 residues. Trimming removed 6 bases at V and 5 bases at J, with 10 bases between. CDR1 DFQATT and CDR2 SNEGSKA come from the germline V gene (reference sequence). The CDR3 DNA is TGCAGTGCGAATCGGGTGGAGACCCAGTACTTC. It is translated as CSANRVETQYF.